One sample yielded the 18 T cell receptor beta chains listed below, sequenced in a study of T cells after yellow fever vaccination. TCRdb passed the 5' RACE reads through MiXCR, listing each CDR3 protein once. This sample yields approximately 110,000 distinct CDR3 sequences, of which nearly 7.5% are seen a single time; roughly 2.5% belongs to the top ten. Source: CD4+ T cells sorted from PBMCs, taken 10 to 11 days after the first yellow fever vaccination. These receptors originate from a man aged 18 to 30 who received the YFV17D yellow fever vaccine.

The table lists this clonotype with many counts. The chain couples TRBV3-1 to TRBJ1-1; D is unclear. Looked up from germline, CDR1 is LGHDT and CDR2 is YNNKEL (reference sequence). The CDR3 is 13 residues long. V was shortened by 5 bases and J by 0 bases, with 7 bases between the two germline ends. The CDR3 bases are TGTGCCAGCAGCGACGGGATGAACACTGAAGCTTTCTTT. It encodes CASSDGMNTEAFF.

The DNA for the CDR3 is TGTGCCAGCAGCACCGGACAGGGTAAACCTGGGGCCAACGTCCTGACTTTC. Amino acids: CASSTGQGKPGANVLTF. The chain recombines TRBV11-3 with TRBJ2-6; 8 positions match TRBD1. The CDR3 is made up of 17 amino acids. Germline lookup yields CDR1 SGHNT and CDR2 YENEEA. Trimming at V came to 5 bases and at J to 2 bases, leaving 8 bases not matched to a gene.

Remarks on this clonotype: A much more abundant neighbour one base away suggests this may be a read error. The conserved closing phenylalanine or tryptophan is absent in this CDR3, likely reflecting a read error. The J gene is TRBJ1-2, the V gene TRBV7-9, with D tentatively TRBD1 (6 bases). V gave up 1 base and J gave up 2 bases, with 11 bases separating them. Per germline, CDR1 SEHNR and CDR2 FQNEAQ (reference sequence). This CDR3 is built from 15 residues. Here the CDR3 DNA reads TGTGCCAGCAGCTTAGAGGGGGGCAGCAACTATGGCTACACCTCC. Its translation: CASSLEGGSNYGYTS.

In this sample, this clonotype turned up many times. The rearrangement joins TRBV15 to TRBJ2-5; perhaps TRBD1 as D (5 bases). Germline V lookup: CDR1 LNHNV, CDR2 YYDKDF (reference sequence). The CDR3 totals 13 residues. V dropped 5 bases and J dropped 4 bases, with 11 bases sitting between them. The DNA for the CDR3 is TGTGCCACCAGCTATAGACAGATAGAGACCCAGTACTTC. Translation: CATSYRQIETQYF.

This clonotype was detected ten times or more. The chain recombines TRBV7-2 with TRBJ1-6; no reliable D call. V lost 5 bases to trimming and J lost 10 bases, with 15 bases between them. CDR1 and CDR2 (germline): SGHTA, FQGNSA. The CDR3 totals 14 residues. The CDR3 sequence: CASSPPEGFSPLHF. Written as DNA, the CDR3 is TGTGCCAGCAGCCCCCCGGAGGGTTTCTCACCCCTCCACTTT. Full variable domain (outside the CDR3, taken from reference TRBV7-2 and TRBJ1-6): GAGVSQSPSNKVTEKGKDVELRCDPISGHTALYWYRQSLGQGLEFLIYFQGNSAPDKSGLPSDRFSAERTGGSVSTLTIQRTQQEDSAVYLCASSPPEGFSPLHFGNGTRLTVT.

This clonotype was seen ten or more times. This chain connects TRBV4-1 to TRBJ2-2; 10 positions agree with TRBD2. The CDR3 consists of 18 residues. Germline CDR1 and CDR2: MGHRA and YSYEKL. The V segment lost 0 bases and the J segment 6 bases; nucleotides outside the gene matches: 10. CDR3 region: CASSQDRERGGVPGELFF. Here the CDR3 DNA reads TGCGCCAGCAGCCAAGATAGAGAGCGGGGGGGTGTCCCCGGGGAGCTGTTTTTT.

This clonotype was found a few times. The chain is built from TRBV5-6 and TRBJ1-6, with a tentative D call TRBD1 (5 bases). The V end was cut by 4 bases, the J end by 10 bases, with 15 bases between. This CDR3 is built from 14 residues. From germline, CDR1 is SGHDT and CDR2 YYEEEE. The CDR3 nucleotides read TGTGCCAGCAGCCAATTTGACGCAGGGTCACCCCTCCACTTT. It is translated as CASSQFDAGSPLHF.

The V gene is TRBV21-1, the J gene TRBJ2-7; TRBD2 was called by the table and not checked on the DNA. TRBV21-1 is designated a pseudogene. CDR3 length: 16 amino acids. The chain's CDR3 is CASSILPLGQLYEQYV. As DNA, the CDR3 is TGTGCCAGCAGCATCCTTCCTTTAGGGCAATTATACGAGCAGTACGTC.

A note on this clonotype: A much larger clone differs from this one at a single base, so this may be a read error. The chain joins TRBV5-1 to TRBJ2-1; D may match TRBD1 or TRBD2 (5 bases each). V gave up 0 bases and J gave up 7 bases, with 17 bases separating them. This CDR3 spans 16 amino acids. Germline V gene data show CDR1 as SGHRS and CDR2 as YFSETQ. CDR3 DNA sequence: TGCGCCAGCAGCTTGGAGGACGGGGCCTGCATGAATGAGCAGTTCTTC. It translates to CASSLEDGACMNEQFF.

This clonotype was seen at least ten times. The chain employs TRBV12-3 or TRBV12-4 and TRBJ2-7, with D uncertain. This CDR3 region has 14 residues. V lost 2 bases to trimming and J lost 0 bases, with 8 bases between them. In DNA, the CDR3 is TGTGCCAGCAGTTTAAGCTATTCCTCCTACGAGCAGTACTTC. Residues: CASSLSYSSYEQYF.

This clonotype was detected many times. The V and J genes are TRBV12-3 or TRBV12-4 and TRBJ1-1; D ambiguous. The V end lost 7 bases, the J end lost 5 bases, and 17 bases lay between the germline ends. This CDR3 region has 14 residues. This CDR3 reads CASNPQEHGTEAFF. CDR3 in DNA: TGTGCCAGCAACCCCCAGGAGCACGGGACTGAAGCTTTCTTT.

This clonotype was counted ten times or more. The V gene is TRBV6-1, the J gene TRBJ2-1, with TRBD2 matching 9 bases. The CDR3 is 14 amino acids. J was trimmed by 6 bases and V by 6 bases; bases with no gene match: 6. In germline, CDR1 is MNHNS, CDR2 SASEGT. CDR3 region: CASRKRGAVNEQFF. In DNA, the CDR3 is TGTGCCAGCAGAAAGCGGGGGGCTGTCAATGAGCAGTTCTTC.

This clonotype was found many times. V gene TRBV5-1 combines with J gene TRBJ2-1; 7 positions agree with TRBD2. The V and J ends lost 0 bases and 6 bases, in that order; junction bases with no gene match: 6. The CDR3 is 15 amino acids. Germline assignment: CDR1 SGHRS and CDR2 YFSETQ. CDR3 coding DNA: TGCGCCAGCAGCTTGGAAGGGAGGGTCTCCAATGAGCAGTTCTTC. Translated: CASSLEGRVSNEQFF.

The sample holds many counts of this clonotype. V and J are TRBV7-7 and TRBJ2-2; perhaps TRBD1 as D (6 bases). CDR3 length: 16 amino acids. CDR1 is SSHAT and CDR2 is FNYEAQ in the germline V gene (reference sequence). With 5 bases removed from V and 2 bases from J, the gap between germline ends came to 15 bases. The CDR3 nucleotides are TGTGCCAGCAGCCCGGGGACACCCGTTAACACCGGGGAGCTGTTTTTT. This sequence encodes CASSPGTPVNTGELFF.

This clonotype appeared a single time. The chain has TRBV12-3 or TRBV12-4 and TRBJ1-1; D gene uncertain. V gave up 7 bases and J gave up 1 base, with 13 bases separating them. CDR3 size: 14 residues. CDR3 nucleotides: TGTGCCAGCAAGATGGGGAGAAGGAACACTGAAGCTTTCTTT. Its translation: CASKMGRRNTEAFF.

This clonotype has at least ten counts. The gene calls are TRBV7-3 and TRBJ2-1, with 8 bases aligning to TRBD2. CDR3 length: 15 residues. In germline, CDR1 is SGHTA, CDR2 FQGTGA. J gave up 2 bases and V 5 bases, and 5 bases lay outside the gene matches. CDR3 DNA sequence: TGTGCCAGCAGCCCAGGAGCGGGGGCCTACAATGAGCAGTTCTTC. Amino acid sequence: CASSPGAGAYNEQFF.

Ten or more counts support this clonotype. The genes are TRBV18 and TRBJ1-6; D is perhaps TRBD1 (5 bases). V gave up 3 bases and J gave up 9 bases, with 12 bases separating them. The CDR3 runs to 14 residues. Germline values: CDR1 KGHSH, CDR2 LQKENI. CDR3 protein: CASSPTVRGSPLHF. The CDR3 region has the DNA TGTGCCAGCTCACCGACAGTCCGGGGTTCACCCCTCCACTTT.

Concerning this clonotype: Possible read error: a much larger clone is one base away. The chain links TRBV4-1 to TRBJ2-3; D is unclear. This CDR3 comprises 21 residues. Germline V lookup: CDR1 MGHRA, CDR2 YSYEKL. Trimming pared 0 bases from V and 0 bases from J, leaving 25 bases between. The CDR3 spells CASSQDRAWGTLKPSTDTQYF. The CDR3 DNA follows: TGCGCCAGCAGCCAAGATCGGGCGTGGGGAACCTTAAAACCTAGCACAGATACGCAGTATTTT.